This T cell receptor (beta chain) was captured in a study of tumor and adjacent non-tumor tissue in lung cancer. A modified ARM-PCR protocol with three rounds of nested PCR amplified TCRbeta. TCRdb reprocessed the multiplex PCR reads with MiXCR, giving one entry per CDR3 protein. This sample carries around 99,000 distinct CDR3 sequences, around 75% of them seen once, and the ten largest clones take about 40%. The template was RNA from unsorted bulk tissue. As concerns this clonotype: Germline is not matched at one junction end, which may reflect a read error.

The sample consisted of lung tumor tissue. This receptor was taken from a woman aged 55-70 years with non-small cell lung cancer.

As DNA, the CDR3 is TGCACCAGCAGCCGACAGCGGGACTCACAAGAGACCGAGTACTTC. This sequence encodes CTSSRQRDSQETEYF. The chain links TRBV4-3 to TRBJ2-5, with 7 bases lining up with TRBD2. The CDR3 is 15 amino acids. Per the germline V gene, CDR1 is LGHNA and CDR2 is YSLEER.